This TCR beta chain stems from a study of Graves' ophthalmopathy and Graves' hyperthyroidism. Study conclusions and caveats: Most clonotypes expanded in thyroid above 0.001 frequency were present in blood too.

Moderate-to-severe activity, CAS ≥3, NOSPECS ≥4 and a duration under 3 months were seen in donors with ophthalmopathy. Comments on this clonotype: Its specificity is unknown.

Trimming took off 9 bases at V and 5 bases at J, with 9 bases between the two ends. The length of the CDR3 is 11 residues. From germline, CDR1 is KGHDR and CDR2 SFDVKD. Researchers took RNA transcripts and amplified TCR beta CDR3 regions from them. RT-PCR was first run with HTBI primers, then multiplex PCR in a second round. Using its own MiXCR run on the multiplex PCR reads, TCRdb lists one record per CDR3 protein. The table has over 650,000 distinct CDR3 sequences, about 38% seen once. The material sequenced was peripheral blood. This chain connects TRBV24-1 to TRBJ1-1; D gene ambiguous. The clonotype originates from an adult man with Graves' ophthalmopathy. CDR3 in amino acids: CATSLGTEAFF. The CDR3 DNA follows: TGTGCCACCTCTTTGGGGACTGAAGCTTTCTTT.